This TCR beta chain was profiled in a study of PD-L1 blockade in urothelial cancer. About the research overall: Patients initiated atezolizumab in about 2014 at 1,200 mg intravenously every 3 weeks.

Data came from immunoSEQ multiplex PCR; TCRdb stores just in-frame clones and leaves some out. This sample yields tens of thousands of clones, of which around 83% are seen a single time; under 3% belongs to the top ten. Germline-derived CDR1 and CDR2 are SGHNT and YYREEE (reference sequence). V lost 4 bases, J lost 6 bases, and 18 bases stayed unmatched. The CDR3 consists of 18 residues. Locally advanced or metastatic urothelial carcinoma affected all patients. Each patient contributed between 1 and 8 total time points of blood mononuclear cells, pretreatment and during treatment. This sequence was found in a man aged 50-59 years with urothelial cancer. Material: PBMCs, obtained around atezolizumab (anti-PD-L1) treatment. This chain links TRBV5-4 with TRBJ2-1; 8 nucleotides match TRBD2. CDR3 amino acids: CASSLPVGGGRSGNEQFF. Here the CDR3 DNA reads TGTGCCAGCAGCCTGCCCGTTGGTGGCGGGAGGAGTGGCAATGAGCAGTTCTTC.